Below are 25 T cell receptor beta chains sequenced from a single sample in a study of cytomegalovirus exposure and HLA in healthy donors. The repertoire was sequenced with immunoSEQ multiplex PCR; TCRdb's copy has only in-frame clones and lacks some. The data contain around 70,000 clones, over 85% of them singletons. Sequencing was carried out using PBMCs. Every receptor here comes from a man aged 18 to 35 in good health and CMV-seropositive.

CDR3: CASKTGSTGELFF. The CDR3, as DNA: TGTGCCAGCAAGACAGGTTCCACCGGGGAGCTGTTTTTT. The rearrangement links TRBV7-3 to TRBJ2-2; tentatively, D is TRBD1 (6 bases). The V end lost 7 bases, the J end lost 4 bases, and 10 bases lay between the germline ends. Germline CDR1 reads SGHTA; CDR2 reads FQGTGA. This CDR3 spans 13 amino acids.

The chain combines TRBV18 with TRBJ2-7, with 9 bases identical to TRBD2. With V trimmed by 3 bases and J by 7 bases, 10 bases remained unmatched. This CDR3 is 15 amino acids long. Germline V lookup: CDR1 KGHSH, CDR2 LQKENI. CDR3 amino acids: CASSPRTSALIEQYF. CDR3 nucleotide sequence: TGTGCCAGCTCACCCAGGACTAGCGCCCTAATAGAGCAGTACTTC.

This sequence joins TRBV2 and TRBJ2-1; 11 nucleotides align to TRBD2. CDR3 length: 18 amino acids. The germline V gene has CDR1 SNHLY and CDR2 FYNNEI. V dropped 2 bases and J dropped 5; count of bases not matched to a gene: 11. Written as DNA, the CDR3 is TGTGCCAGCAGTGAATCGGGTTCTAGCGGGAGGACAAACAATGAGCAGTTCTTC. As protein: CASSESGSSGRTNNEQFF.

The chain is built from TRBV6-1 and TRBJ2-7; D remains ambiguous. The CDR3 runs to 14 residues. CDR1 is MNHNS, CDR2 SASEGT, per germline. Trimming took off 4 bases at V and 2 bases at J, with 12 bases between the two ends. CDR3 loop: CASSVTHAAYEQYF. The CDR3 DNA sequence: TGTGCCAGCAGTGTAACCCATGCGGCCTACGAGCAGTACTTC.

The chain joins TRBV5-1 to TRBJ2-3; a possible D gene is TRBD2 (6 bases). The germline V and J ends were trimmed by 4 bases and 3 bases, with 18 bases remaining between them. Looked up from germline, CDR1 is SGHRS and CDR2 is YFSETQ. The CDR3 covers 16 residues. CDR3 sequence reads: CASSIAAGWFTDTQYF. The CDR3 DNA sequence: TGCGCCAGCAGCATCGCAGCGGGTTGGTTTACAGATACGCAGTATTTT.

This clone was observed a few times. The chain has TRBV6-1 and TRBJ2-2, with D perhaps matching TRBD1 (6 bases). Trimming removed 4 bases at V and 0 bases at J, with 9 bases between. Germline V CDR1 and CDR2: MNHNS, SASEGT. The CDR3 covers 15 residues. The CDR3 DNA follows: TGTGCCAGCAGTGCAAGACAGGCGAACACCGGGGAGCTGTTTTTT. This translates into CASSARQANTGELFF.

The J gene is TRBJ2-3, the V gene TRBV10-1; the match to TRBD1 covers 7 bases. Per the germline V gene, CDR1 is WNHNN and CDR2 is SYGVQD (reference sequence). V shed 6 bases, J shed 0 bases, and the junction held 12 bases outside the gene matches. The CDR3 covers 17 residues. Here the CDR3 DNA reads TGCGCCAGCAGGCCCACTACCGGGACAGCTAGCACAGATACGCAGTATTTT. This sequence encodes CASRPTTGTASTDTQYF.

The chain recombines TRBV19 with TRBJ2-7; perhaps TRBD1 as D (6 bases). The V end was cut by 3 bases, the J end by 4 bases, with 16 bases between. Germline V CDR1 and CDR2: LNHDA, SQIVND (reference sequence). CDR3 size: 15 residues. The CDR3, as DNA: TGTGCCAGTAGTATGAGCAGGGGTGGCAGGTACGAGCAGTACTTC. It encodes CASSMSRGGRYEQYF.

V usage is TRBV4-1 and J usage is TRBJ2-7, with 7 bases aligning to TRBD1. Germline V gene sequence: CDR1 MGHRA, CDR2 YSYEKL. V lost 2 bases, J lost 7 bases, and 8 bases stayed unmatched. There are 14 residues in the CDR3. The CDR3 protein is CASSQSGQTFEQYF. The CDR3 coding sequence is TGCGCCAGCAGCCAATCGGGACAGACATTTGAGCAGTACTTC.

The chain recombines TRBV19 with TRBJ2-1; the D gene is possibly TRBD2 (8 bases). Germline CDR1 and CDR2: LNHDA and SQIVND (reference sequence). The CDR3 sequence is 17 residues long. The ends were cut back, 7 bases at V and 6 bases at J, with 25 bases in the middle. The CDR3 is CASKGTVGLARGNEQFF. DNA of the CDR3: TGTGCCAGTAAGGGGACAGTCGGACTAGCAAGGGGCAATGAGCAGTTCTTC.

J is TRBJ2-6 and V is TRBV11-2; 7 nucleotides align to TRBD1. V was pared by 6 bases and J by 0 bases, with 2 bases of the junction left unmatched. The CDR3 has 15 amino acids. Germline values: CDR1 SGHAT, CDR2 FQNNGV. The CDR3 DNA reads TGTGCCAGCAGTCGGACAGGCTCTGGGGCCAACGTCCTGACTTTC. Translating gives CASSRTGSGANVLTF.

The chain joins TRBV10-3 to TRBJ2-1; 10 bases are shared with TRBD2. The CDR3 has 16 amino acids. J lost 0 bases, V lost 6 bases, and 5 bases had no gene match. Germline V lookup: CDR1 ENHRY, CDR2 SYGVKD. CDR3 DNA: TGTGCCATCAGCGCAGCGGGAGGGAGCTCCTACAATGAGCAGTTCTTC. This translates into CAISAAGGSSYNEQFF.

The chain joins TRBV19 to TRBJ1-1; unclear D gene. Germline V gene sequence: CDR1 LNHDA, CDR2 SQIVND (reference sequence). V was clipped by 9 bases and J by 4 bases, with 15 bases between them. The CDR3 covers 13 residues. The CDR3 sequence is CASHAREPTEAFF. The CDR3 DNA follows: TGTGCCAGCCACGCTAGAGAGCCCACTGAAGCTTTCTTT.

The gene calls are TRBV10-3 and TRBJ2-1; 15 bases map to TRBD2. The CDR3 loop spans 17 amino acids. Germline V gives CDR1 ENHRY, CDR2 SYGVKD. Trimming took 11 bases from V and 0 from J; bases not matched to a gene: 8. Written as DNA, the CDR3 is TGTGCCCCCGGGACTAGCGGGAGGTTGAGCTCCTACAATGAGCAGTTCTTC. Residues: CAPGTSGRLSSYNEQFF.

V gene TRBV6-5 combines with J gene TRBJ2-7; 7 bases map to TRBD1. This CDR3 is 14 amino acids long. The V gene's germline CDR1 is MNHEY and CDR2 SVGAGI. V dropped 5 bases and J dropped 0; count of bases not matched to a gene: 4. The CDR3 is CASSEDRSSYEQYF. Here the CDR3 DNA reads TGTGCCAGCAGTGAGGACAGGAGCTCCTACGAGCAGTACTTC.

This chain links TRBV28 with TRBJ1-3, with 9 bases fitting TRBD1. Looked up from germline, CDR1 is MDHEN and CDR2 is SYDVKM. The CDR3 contains 15 residues. With 6 bases clipped from V and 4 bases from J, the junction kept 7 bases outside the gene matches. For the CDR3, the DNA is TGTGCCAGCAGCCTACAGGGGGCGACCGGAAACACCATATATTTT. It codes for CASSLQGATGNTIYF. Filled out from reference TRBV28 and TRBJ1-3, the complete variable domain reads DVKVTQSSRYLVKRTGEKVFLECVQDMDHENMFWYRQDPGLGLRLIYFSYDVKMKEKGDIPEGYSVSREKKERFSLILESASTNQTSMYLCASSLQGATGNTIYFGEGSWLTVV.

About this clone: Lacking the conserved final phenylalanine or tryptophan, this CDR3 likely reflects a read error. It is unclear where the CDR3 begins or ends on the DNA, so no DNA is shown, and the CDR3 is as TCRdb lists it. The rearrangement links TRBV6-1 to TRBJ2-7; the table's TRBD1 call for D was not verified on the DNA. The CDR3 is 12 amino acids in total, end residues counted. Germline CDR1 and CDR2: MNHNS and SASEGT. CDR3 loop: CASSERPGTVNT.

The rearrangement joins TRBV6-5 to TRBJ2-7; TRBD2 aligns across 9 bases. The V gene end was trimmed by 6 bases and the J gene end by 3 bases; junction bases not matched to a gene: 6. This CDR3 is built from 14 residues. Germline values: CDR1 MNHEY, CDR2 SVGAGI. The CDR3 nucleotides are TGTGCCAGCAGAAAGCGGGAGGACTACTACGAGCAGTACTTC. Translating gives CASRKREDYYEQYF.

CDR3 nucleotide sequence: TGTGCCAGCAGCCTCGGACGGACAGGCACCCAGTACTTC. It codes for CASSLGRTGTQYF. The chain uses TRBV13 and TRBJ2-5, with TRBD1 matching over 7 bases. The V gene end was trimmed by 5 bases and the J gene end by 8 bases; junction bases not matched to a gene: 8. CDR1 PRHDT and CDR2 FYEKMQ come from the germline V gene (reference sequence). The CDR3 length is 13 residues.

This chain links TRBV19 with TRBJ2-5; 7 nucleotides align to TRBD1. This CDR3 is 12 amino acids long. In germline, CDR1 is LNHDA, CDR2 SQIVND (reference sequence). Unmatched junction bases numbered 3, after V lost 6 bases and J lost 5 bases. As DNA, the CDR3 is TGTGCCAGTAGCCAGGGGGTCGAGACCCAGTACTTC. It codes for CASSQGVETQYF.

The V gene is TRBV19, the J gene TRBJ1-1; TRBD1 aligns across 10 bases. CDR1 LNHDA and CDR2 SQIVND come from the germline V gene (reference sequence). The CDR3 is 13 residues long. V lost 3 bases to trimming and J lost 5 bases; unmatched junction nucleotides: 0. The CDR3 spells CASSMGQGTEAFF. DNA for the CDR3: TGTGCCAGTAGTATGGGACAGGGGACTGAAGCTTTCTTT.

The table lists this clone with a count of one. The chain combines TRBV7-9 with TRBJ1-1, with a possible D match to TRBD1 (5 bases). The V gene lost 3 bases and the J gene lost 3 bases, with 14 bases spanning the gap. This CDR3 region has 15 residues. Germline CDR1 reads SEHNR; CDR2 reads FQNEAQ (reference sequence). Here the CDR3 reads CASSFYRIWDTEAFF. CDR3 nucleotides: TGTGCCAGCAGCTTTTACAGGATTTGGGACACTGAAGCTTTCTTT.

The chain couples TRBV13 to TRBJ2-3, with 13 positions matching TRBD2. Germline loops: CDR1 PRHDT, CDR2 FYEKMQ (reference sequence). Trimming took 5 bases from V and 5 from J; bases not matched to a gene: 4. The CDR3 covers 15 residues. The CDR3 bases are TGTGCCAGCAGCACGGGACTAGCGGGAATAGATACGCAGTATTTT. It codes for CASSTGLAGIDTQYF. The entire variable domain, with the rest obtained from reference TRBV13 and TRBJ2-3, is as follows: AAGVIQSPRHLIKEKRETATLKCYPIPRHDTVYWYQQGPGQDPQFLISFYEKMQSDKGSIPDRFSAQQFSDYHSELNMSSLELGDSALYFCASSTGLAGIDTQYFGPGTRLTVL.

The chain employs TRBV28 and TRBJ2-1; TRBD2 aligns across 10 bases. V shed 7 bases and J 8 bases; nucleotides not matched to a gene: 5. CDR1 and CDR2 (germline): MDHEN, SYDVKM. There are 13 residues in the CDR3. The CDR3, as DNA: TGTGCCAGCAAAAGCGGGAGGGCCCATGAGCAGTTCTTC. It is translated as CASKSGRAHEQFF.

CDR3 sequence reads: CASSGGLHIQDEQYF. The CDR3 DNA reads as TGTGCCAGCAGTGGAGGGCTTCATATCCAGGACGAGCAGTACTTC. This sequence joins TRBV6-5 and TRBJ2-7, with D possibly matching TRBD2 (6 bases). The CDR3 runs to 15 residues. Germline V gene sequence: CDR1 MNHEY, CDR2 SVGAGI. The V end lost 5 bases, the J end lost 5 bases, and 19 bases lay between the germline ends.